This entry lists 5 T cell receptor beta chains sequenced from one sample in a study of blood T cells in healthy people across ages. Combining a sample-barcoded 5' primer with a J-beta primer mix, a second PCR ran for roughly 7 to 11 cycles. TCRdb passed the 5' RACE reads through MiXCR, listing each CDR3 protein once. The table includes around 800,000 distinct CDR3 sequences, more than 40% detected once. Sequencing input: blood. These receptor sequences come from a man in his 60s in good health.

A word on this clonotype: This may stem from a read error, because a much larger clone lies one nucleotide away. The missing conserved phenylalanine or tryptophan at the end of this CDR3 makes a read error likely. The chain is built from TRBV12-3 or TRBV12-4 and TRBJ2-1, with D tentatively TRBD1 (5 bases). The J call may not be correct, given that the DNA end is closer to TRBJ2-7. The CDR3 covers 12 residues. The CDR3 coding sequence is TGTGCCAGCAGTCAGGGTACCAATGAGCAGTACTCC. Its protein product is CASSQGTNEQYS.

In this sample, this clonotype turned up once. V is TRBV6-1 and J is TRBJ2-2; no reliable D call. V was trimmed by 2 bases and J by 2 bases, leaving 6 bases between them. The CDR3 loop spans 14 amino acids. CDR1 MNHNS and CDR2 SASEGT come from the germline V gene. DNA of the CDR3: TGTGCCAGCAGTGAACATACAAACACCGGGGAGCTGTTTTTT. Translation: CASSEHTNTGELFF.

This clonotype was detected a few times. The CDR3 region has the DNA TGTGCCCACGCGACAGGGGTTGAGACCTACGAGCAGTACTTC. It specifies CAHATGVETYEQYF. This chain links TRBV10-3 with TRBJ2-7, with 8 bases lining up with TRBD1. The CDR3 extends over 14 amino acids. Trimming cost V 11 bases and J 2 bases; bases outside gene matches: 11. In germline, CDR1 is ENHRY, CDR2 SYGVKD.

The rearrangement links TRBV2 to TRBJ2-5; D may be TRBD1 (6 bases). The CDR3 length is 14 residues. V was trimmed by 4 bases and J by 5 bases, leaving 14 bases between them. CDR1 is SNHLY, CDR2 FYNNEI, per germline. The CDR3 DNA is TGTGCCAGCAGTGGAGAAAAGGGGGATGAGACCCAGTACTTC. This gives the protein CASSGEKGDETQYF.

This clonotype was detected only a few times. The chain has TRBV12-3 or TRBV12-4 and TRBJ2-6; 7 bases are a match to TRBD2. V lost 3 bases, J lost 3 bases, and 5 bases stayed unmatched. The CDR3 covers 16 residues. As DNA, the CDR3 is TGTGCCAGCAGTTTCAGCGGGGTATTTGGGGCCAACGTCCTGACTTTC. Residues: CASSFSGVFGANVLTF.